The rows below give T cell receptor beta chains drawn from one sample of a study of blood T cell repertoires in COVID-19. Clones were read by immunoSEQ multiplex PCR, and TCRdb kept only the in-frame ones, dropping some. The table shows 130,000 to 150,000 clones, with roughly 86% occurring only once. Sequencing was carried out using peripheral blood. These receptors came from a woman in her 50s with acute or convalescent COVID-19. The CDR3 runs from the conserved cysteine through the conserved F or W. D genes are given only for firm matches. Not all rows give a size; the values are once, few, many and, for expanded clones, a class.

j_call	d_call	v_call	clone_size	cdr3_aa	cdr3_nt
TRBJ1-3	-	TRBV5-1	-	CASSLRQTGTGNTIYF	TGCGCCAGCAGCTTGAGACAGACAGGTACAGGAAACACCATATATTTT
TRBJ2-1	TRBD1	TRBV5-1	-	CASSREQGYNEQFF	TGCGCCAGCAGCAGGGAACAGGGGTACAATGAGCAGTTCTTC
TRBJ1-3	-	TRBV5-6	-	CASSLRAVSGNTIYF	TGTGCCAGCAGCTTGCGCGCGGTCTCTGGAAACACCATATATTTT
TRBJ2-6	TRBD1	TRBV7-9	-	CASPPPGQNSGANVLTF	TGTGCCAGTCCACCCCCGGGACAGAACTCTGGGGCCAACGTCCTGACTTTC
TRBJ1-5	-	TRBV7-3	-	CASSLRVRAGQPQHF	TGTGCCAGCAGCTTAAGGGTTAGGGCAGGGCAGCCCCAGCATTTT
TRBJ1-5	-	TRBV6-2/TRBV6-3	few	CASSYSAGDPSNQPQHF	TGTGCCAGCAGTTACTCGGCGGGGGACCCTAGCAATCAGCCCCAGCATTTT
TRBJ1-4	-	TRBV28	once	CASSFVTGNEKLFF	TGTGCCAGCAGTTTTGTTACAGGGAATGAAAAACTGTTTTTT
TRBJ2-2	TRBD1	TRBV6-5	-	CASSYSGTGRSGELFF	TGTGCCAGCAGTTACTCGGGGACAGGGAGGTCCGGGGAGCTGTTTTTT
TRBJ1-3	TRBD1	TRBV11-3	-	CASSRQGTGNTIYF	TGTGCCAGCAGTCGACAGGGAACTGGAAACACCATATATTTT
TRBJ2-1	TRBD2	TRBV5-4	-	CASSLSPSGSSYNEQFF	TGTGCCAGCAGCTTGAGCCCTAGCGGGAGCTCCTACAATGAGCAGTTCTTC
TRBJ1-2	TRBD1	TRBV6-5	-	CARGRAGGLSGYTF	TGTGCCAGGGGCAGGGCAGGGGGCCTTAGTGGCTACACCTTC
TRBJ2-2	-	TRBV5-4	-	CASSPVGGANTGELFF	TGTGCCAGCAGCCCGGTGGGAGGCGCGAACACCGGGGAGCTGTTTTTT
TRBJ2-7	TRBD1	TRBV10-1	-	CATQTRDRLSYEQYF	TGCGCCACCCAAACAAGGGACAGGCTCTCCTACGAGCAGTACTTC
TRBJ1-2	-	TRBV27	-	CASSLSGNYGYTF	TGTGCCAGCAGTTTATCCGGGAACTATGGCTACACCTTC
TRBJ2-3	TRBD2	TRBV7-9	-	CATPGGTQLLGLTDTQYF	TGTGCCACCCCGGGGGGGACACAACTACTGGGCCTCACAGATACGCAGTATTTT
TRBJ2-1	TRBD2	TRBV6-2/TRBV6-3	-	CASSILAGGYNEQFF	TGTGCCAGCAGTATACTAGCGGGGGGTTACAATGAGCAGTTCTTC
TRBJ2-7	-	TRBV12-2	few	CASSREQYF	TGTGCAAGTTCGCGCGAGCAGTACTTC
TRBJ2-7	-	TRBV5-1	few	CASSLGRAISYEQYF	TGCGCCAGCAGCTTGGGCAGGGCGATATCCTACGAGCAGTACTTC
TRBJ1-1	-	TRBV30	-	CAWSARVRTEAFF	TGTGCCTGGAGTGCCAGGGTCCGGACTGAAGCTTTCTTT
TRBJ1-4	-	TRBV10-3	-	CAISLDSFEKLFF	TGTGCCATCAGTCTTGACAGTTTTGAAAAACTGTTTTTT
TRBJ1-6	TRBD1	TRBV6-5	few	CASSYSRDRDNSPLHF	TGTGCCAGCAGTTACTCCAGGGACAGGGATAATTCACCCCTCCACTTT
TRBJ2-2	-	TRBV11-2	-	CASSGGLGTGELFF	TGTGCCAGCAGCGGGGGACTGGGCACCGGGGAGCTGTTTTTT
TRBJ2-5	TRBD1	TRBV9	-	CASSVVQGAGETQYF	TGTGCCAGCAGCGTAGTGCAGGGGGCTGGTGAGACCCAGTACTTC
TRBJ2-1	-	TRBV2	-	CASSEGGWSGYTNEQFF	TGTGCCAGCAGTGAAGGGGGTTGGAGCGGGTACACTAATGAGCAGTTCTTC
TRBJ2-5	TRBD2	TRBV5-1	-	CASSPGLAGAEVGTQYF	TGCGCCAGCAGCCCCGGACTAGCGGGGGCGGAGGTAGGGACCCAGTACTTC
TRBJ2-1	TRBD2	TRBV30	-	CAWSAGLAGGRNEQFF	TGTGCCTGGAGCGCCGGACTAGCGGGGGGGCGTAATGAGCAGTTCTTC